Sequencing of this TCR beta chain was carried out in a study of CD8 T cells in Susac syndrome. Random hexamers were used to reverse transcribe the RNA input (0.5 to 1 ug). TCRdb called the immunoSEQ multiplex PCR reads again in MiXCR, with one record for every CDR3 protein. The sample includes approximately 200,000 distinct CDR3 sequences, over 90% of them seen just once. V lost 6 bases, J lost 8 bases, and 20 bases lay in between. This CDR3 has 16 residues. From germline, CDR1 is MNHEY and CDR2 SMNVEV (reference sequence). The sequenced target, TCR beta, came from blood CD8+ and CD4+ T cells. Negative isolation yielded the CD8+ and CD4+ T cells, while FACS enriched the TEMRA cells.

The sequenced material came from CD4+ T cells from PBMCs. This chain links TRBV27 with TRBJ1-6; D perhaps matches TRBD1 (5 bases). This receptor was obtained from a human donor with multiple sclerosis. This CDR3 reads CASRSIQQERYSPLHF. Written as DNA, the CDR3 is TGTGCCAGCAGATCCATACAACAGGAGAGATATTCACCCCTCCACTTT.